This TCR beta chain is from a study of chemoradiotherapy in HPV16-positive cancers. Overall study: A couple of HPV16-positive patients' cells yielded candidate HPV-specific clones and common motifs.

General study results and limits: Only a couple of HPV16-positive patients supplied the functional HPV-specificity definition.

Repeated repertoire sampling spanned the course of chemoradiotherapy. Assay: immunoSEQ multiplex PCR; the TCRdb copy retains only in-frame clones and omits some. Of 7,500 to 8,000 clones listed, around 78% are singletons. A remark on this clone: Its antigen is unidentified.

This receptor was obtained from a human donor with HPV-associated anogenital cancer. This material was acquired from a patient who underwent chemoradiotherapy.

The CDR3 is CASSIGPTGSGAYEQYF. CDR3 in DNA: TGTGCCAGTAGTATAGGCCCTACAGGGTCAGGAGCCTACGAGCAGTACTTC. V usage is TRBV19 and J usage is TRBJ2-7, with D possibly matching TRBD1 (6 bases). CDR3 length equals 17 residues. The germline V gene has CDR1 LNHDA and CDR2 SQIVND (reference sequence). V shed 1 base and J shed 2 bases, with 18 bases lying between them.